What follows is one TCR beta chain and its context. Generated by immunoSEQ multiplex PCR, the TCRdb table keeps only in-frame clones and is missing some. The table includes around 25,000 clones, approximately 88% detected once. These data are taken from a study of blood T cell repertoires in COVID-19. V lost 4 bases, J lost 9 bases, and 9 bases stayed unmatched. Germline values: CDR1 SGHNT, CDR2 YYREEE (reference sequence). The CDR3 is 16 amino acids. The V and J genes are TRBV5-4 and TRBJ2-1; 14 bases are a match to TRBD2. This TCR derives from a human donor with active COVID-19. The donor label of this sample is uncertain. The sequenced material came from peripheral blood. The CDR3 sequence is CASSLPGLAGVVEQFF. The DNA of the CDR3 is TGTGCCAGCAGCCTCCCGGGACTAGCGGGAGTCGTTGAGCAGTTCTTC.